The sequence of this T cell receptor (beta chain) was determined in a study of blood T cell repertoires in COVID-19. The wider study: COVID-19 samples from acute and convalescent phases originated in the United States, Italy and Spain. T cells, B-cell-depleted T cells, or PBMCs supplied cDNA or gDNA.

The V gene's germline CDR1 is SGHTA and CDR2 FQGNSA. The CDR3 covers 16 residues. V gave up 1 base and J gave up 0 bases, with 10 bases separating them. Followed longitudinally, the Seattle patients had been enrolled during active infection. In the original processing: Amplifying reference gene primers gave estimates of nucleated cell counts. The data were produced by immunoSEQ multiplex PCR, yet TCRdb's version contains in-frame clones alone and is incomplete. V and J calls and clone size follow that table, whereas D and trimming were derived from the DNA. This table has some 350,000 clones, about 90% appearing once.

The sequence came from a woman aged 45-65 years with COVID-19, enrolled during active disease. This rearrangement joins TRBV7-2 to TRBJ1-5; no definite D call. Specimen: peripheral blood. The DNA of the CDR3 is TGTGCCAGCAGCTTAGGAGGGAGTTATAGCAATCAGCCCCAGCATTTT. This sequence encodes CASSLGGSYSNQPQHF.